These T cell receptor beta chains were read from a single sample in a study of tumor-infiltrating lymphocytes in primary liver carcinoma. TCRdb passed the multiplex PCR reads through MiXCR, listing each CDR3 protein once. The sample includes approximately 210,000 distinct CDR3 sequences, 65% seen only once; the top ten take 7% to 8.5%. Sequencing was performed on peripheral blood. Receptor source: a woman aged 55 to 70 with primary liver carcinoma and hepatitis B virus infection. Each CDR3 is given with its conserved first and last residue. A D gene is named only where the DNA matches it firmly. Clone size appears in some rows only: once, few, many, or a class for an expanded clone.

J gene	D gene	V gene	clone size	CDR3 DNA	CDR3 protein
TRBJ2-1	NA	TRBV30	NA	TGTGCCTGGTGGCGGGGAGCGAGCTCCTACAATGAGCAGTTCTTC	CAWWRGASSYNEQFF
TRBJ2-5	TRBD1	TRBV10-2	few	TGCGCCAGCCGGAGGCAGGGGGAAGGGACCCAGTACTTC	CASRRQGEGTQYF
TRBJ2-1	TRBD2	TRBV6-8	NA	TGTGCCCGCAGACCGGTACTAGCGGGGAATGAGCAGTTCTTC	CARRPVLAGNEQFF
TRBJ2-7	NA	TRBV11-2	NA	TGTGCCAGCAAGTTAGGCCCCGACTACGAGCAGTACTTC	CASKLGPDYEQYF
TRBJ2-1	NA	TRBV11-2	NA	TGTGGCAGCAGCTTACCAGGGTTTGAGCAGTTCTTT	CGSSLPGFEQFF
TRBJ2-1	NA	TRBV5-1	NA	TGCGCCAGCAGCTTCGCAGGGAGAACCCATGAGCAGTTCTTC	CASSFAGRTHEQFF
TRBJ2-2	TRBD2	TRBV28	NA	TGTGCCAGCGGCGGGAGTATCAACACCGGGGAGCTGTCTTTT	CASGGSINTGELSF
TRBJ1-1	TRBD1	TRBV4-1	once	TGCGCCAGACTAGGACAGGGCGAAGCTTTCTTT	CARLGQGEAFF
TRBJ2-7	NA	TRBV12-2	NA	TGTGCAAGTCGGAACCCAATATTTAGCGGGAGTTTTGGAGAGCAGCACTTC	CASRNPIFSGSFGEQHF
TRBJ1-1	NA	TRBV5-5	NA	TGTGCCAGCAGCCCAGGGGCGGGTATAGGCACTGAAGCTTTCTTT	CASSPGAGIGTEAFF
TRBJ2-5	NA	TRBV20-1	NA	TGCAGTGCTATTCGGCTAGTAGGCAAGGAGACACAGTACTTC	CSAIRLVGKETQYF
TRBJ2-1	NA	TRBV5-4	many	TGTGCCAGCAGCCGTAGGGACTCAGACAATGAGCAGTTCTTC	CASSRRDSDNEQFF
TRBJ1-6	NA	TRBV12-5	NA	TGTGCTAGTGGTCTTAACTCCTGCATTGACAGGCGAAATTCACCCCTCCACTTT	CASGLNSCIDRRNSPLHF
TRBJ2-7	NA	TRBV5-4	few	TGTGCCAGCAGCTTAGAGATTTCCTACGAGCAGTACTTC	CASSLEISYEQYF
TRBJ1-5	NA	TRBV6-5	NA	TGTGCCAGCTACCCCCGGGAGAATCAGCCCCAGCATTTT	CASYPRENQPQHF
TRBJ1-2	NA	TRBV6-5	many	TGTGCCAGCAGCAAACCGGGACACTATGGCTACACCTTC	CASSKPGHYGYTF
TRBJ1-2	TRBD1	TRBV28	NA	TGTGCCAGCAGTCACACGACAGGGGAGAACACCTTC	CASSHTTGENTF
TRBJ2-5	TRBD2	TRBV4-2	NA	TGTGCCAGCAGCCAACCCCTAACGGGAGGGGGGTACCAAAAGACCCAGTACTTC	CASSQPLTGGGYQKTQYF
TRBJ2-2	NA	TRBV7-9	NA	TGTGCCAGCAGCTTAGATTCCGGGGAGCTGTTTTTT	CASSLDSGELFF
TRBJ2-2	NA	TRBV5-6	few	TGTGCCAGCAGCTTGAGGAGGGTAGTCGGGGAGCTGTTTTTT	CASSLRRVVGELFF
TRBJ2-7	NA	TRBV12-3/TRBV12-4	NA	TGTGCCAGCACCCAGGGTGGGGGATTTAGCTACGAGCATTACTTC	CASTQGGGFSYEHYF
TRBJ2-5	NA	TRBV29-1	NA	TGCAGCGTTGGACATGGGACCCAGTACTTC	CSVGHGTQYF
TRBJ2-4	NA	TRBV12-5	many	TGTGCTAGTGGGAGAATGAACATTCAGTACTTC	CASGRMNIQYF